A selection of T cell receptor beta chains follows, all from one sample in a study of blood T cell repertoires in COVID-19. Profiled with immunoSEQ multiplex PCR; TCRdb holds only in-frame clones, not every one. The sample consists of about 190,000 clones, about 88% of them appearing once. Sequenced material: peripheral blood. The receptor source for this set is a woman aged 40-49 years who had recovered from COVID-19. Each CDR3 is given with its conserved first and last residue. Clone size is not always given. Where it is, it says once, few, many or a class for expanded clones.

v_call	j_call	clone_size	cdr3_aa
TRBV29-1	TRBJ2-7	.	CSALTGGTYEQYF
TRBV7-2	TRBJ1-2	.	CASSPEGSSNYGYTF
TRBV24-1	TRBJ2-1	.	CATSIVGGNEQFF
TRBV6-6	TRBJ2-5	.	CASIKTSFEAHF
TRBV27	TRBJ2-3	.	CASSHFSGGGLTDTQYF
TRBV7-2	TRBJ1-5	.	CASSITVDSNQPQHF
TRBV20-1	TRBJ2-7	.	CSAPRTYEQYF
TRBV5-4	TRBJ2-3	.	CASSSWTSGRGTDTQYF
TRBV2	TRBJ1-4	.	CASRDRATNEKLFF
TRBV6-2/TRBV6-3	TRBJ1-2	.	CASSSRQGIGYTF
TRBV5-8	TRBJ2-7	once	CASSLSGVSSYEQYF
TRBV27	TRBJ1-2	.	CASKQSPNYGYTF
TRBV11-2	TRBJ2-3	.	CASSVGLAGLSTDTQYF
TRBV9	TRBJ2-2	few	CASSPSVPGELFF
TRBV6-2/TRBV6-3	TRBJ2-1	few	CASSEWGGPSNEQFF
TRBV29-1	TRBJ2-3	.	CSVETARDTQYF
TRBV18	TRBJ1-5	.	CASAQGANQPQHF
TRBV7-2	TRBJ2-5	once	CASSLGTVQETQYF
TRBV28	TRBJ2-5	.	CASSFSSGEGETQYF
TRBV5-1	TRBJ2-7	few	CASSLDAAYSYEQYF
TRBV6-5	TRBJ1-1	once	CASINDRGNTEAFF
TRBV2	TRBJ2-2	.	CASSPLAERSGELFF
TRBV2	TRBJ1-5	.	CASSGFTDRAGVFNQPQHF
TRBV7-2	TRBJ2-2	.	CASSLGVWTANTGELFF
TRBV28	TRBJ2-1	.	CASRGGFYEQFF
TRBV29-1	TRBJ2-7	few	CSVKLGTGGTYEQYF
TRBV29-1	TRBJ2-3	.	CSGQAGFRQYF
TRBV28	TRBJ2-1	few	CASKGLEWGQGLNEQFF
TRBV7-2	TRBJ1-6	.	CASRGTGLDSPLHF
TRBV27	TRBJ1-1	.	CASSWTGPREAFF
TRBV19	TRBJ2-7	.	CASSIGSSPYEQYF
TRBV28	TRBJ2-3	.	CASRTGRGMDTQYF
TRBV30	TRBJ1-1	.	CAWSVQMNTEAFF
TRBV28	TRBJ2-7	.	CASSFSSASYEQYF
TRBV18	TRBJ2-3	.	CASSPPAGGSSTDTQYF
TRBV29-1	TRBJ1-3	.	CSVSDSGNTIYF
TRBV28	TRBJ1-4	.	CASRESGGQSEKLFF
TRBV7-3	TRBJ1-3	few	CASSPSGGEGNTIYF
TRBV6-5	TRBJ2-3	.	CASRVAVGTDTQYF
TRBV18	TRBJ1-2	.	CASSPGRGGNYGYTF
TRBV19	TRBJ1-1	.	CASRGQGTEAFF
TRBV7-9	TRBJ2-3	.	CASTSSGTGADTQYF
TRBV19	TRBJ1-2	.	CASSSPQGRAGYTF
TRBV5-1	TRBJ2-5	.	CASNPDSQETQYF
TRBV2	TRBJ1-1	.	CASSLDMNTEAFF
TRBV19	TRBJ1-5	.	CASSLQGQGSNQPQHF